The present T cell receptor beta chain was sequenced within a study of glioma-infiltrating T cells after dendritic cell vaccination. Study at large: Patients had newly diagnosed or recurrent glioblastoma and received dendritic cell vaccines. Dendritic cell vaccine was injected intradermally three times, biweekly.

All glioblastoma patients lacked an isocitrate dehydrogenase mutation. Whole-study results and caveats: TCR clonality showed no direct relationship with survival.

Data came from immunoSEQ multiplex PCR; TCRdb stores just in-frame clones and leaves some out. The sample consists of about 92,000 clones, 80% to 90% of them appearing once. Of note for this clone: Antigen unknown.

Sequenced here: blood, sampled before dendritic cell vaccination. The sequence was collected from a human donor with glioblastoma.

In DNA, the CDR3 is TGTGCCAGCAGTGCTGGGACAGTCTACGAGCAGTACTTC. It translates to CASSAGTVYEQYF. V usage is TRBV6-1 and J usage is TRBJ2-7; 7 positions agree with TRBD1. J lost 3 bases, V lost 4 bases, and 3 bases had no gene match. The CDR3 contains 13 residues. Germline V lookup: CDR1 MNHNS, CDR2 SASEGT.